A selection of T cell receptor beta chains follows, all from one sample in a study of CD8+ T cells in alopecia areata. Assay used: immunoSEQ multiplex PCR; TCRdb lists only in-frame clones, some missing. The sample holds 180,000 or so clones; about 53% are singletons and the top ten take approximately 11%. This specimen was CD8+ T cells sorted from blood, taken at week 24, from a patient treated with tofacitinib. Source of these receptors: a human donor with alopecia areata. CDR3s include the opening cysteine and the closing phenylalanine or tryptophan. The order of the fields is clone size, J gene, V gene, D gene, CDR3 DNA, CDR3 protein. D genes are given only for firm matches. Size values are once, few and many counts, or a class for expanded clones, and some rows have none.

size: NA
J: TRBJ2-7
V: TRBV30
D: TRBD1
DNA: TGTGCCTGGAGTCAAGGGACAGGGGACGTCAAATTCTTTTCCTACGAGCAGTACTTC
CDR3: CAWSQGTGDVKFFSYEQYF

size: NA
J: TRBJ1-1
V: TRBV6-5
D: TRBD1
DNA: TGTGCCAGCAGCATCGGGGACAGCATGAACACTGAAGCTTTCTTT
CDR3: CASSIGDSMNTEAFF

size: NA
J: TRBJ1-6
V: TRBV11-2
D: NA
DNA: TGTGCCAGCAGCCTGGGGCCGGGATCACCCCTCCACTTT
CDR3: CASSLGPGSPLHF

size: NA
J: TRBJ1-2
V: TRBV13
D: NA
DNA: TGTGCCAGCAGCTTAACAACCGGGAGGACGGATGGCTACACCTTC
CDR3: CASSLTTGRTDGYTF

size: NA
J: TRBJ1-2
V: TRBV29-1
D: NA
DNA: TGCAGCGTTGAACCGGGGGGTGATGGCTACACCTTC
CDR3: CSVEPGGDGYTF

size: NA
J: TRBJ2-7
V: TRBV4-3
D: NA
DNA: TGCGCCAGCAGCCAAGGGAGCTTGGCAGCCTACGAGCAGTACTTC
CDR3: CASSQGSLAAYEQYF

size: NA
J: TRBJ2-7
V: TRBV7-9
D: NA
DNA: TGTGCCAGCAGCCTACTCGCGGGTAGGGTAAGCGAGCAGTACTTC
CDR3: CASSLLAGRVSEQYF

size: NA
J: TRBJ1-5
V: TRBV4-3
D: NA
DNA: TGCGCCAGCAGCCAAGATCCCTCATGGCCCCAGCATTTT
CDR3: CASSQDPSWPQHF

size: NA
J: TRBJ1-1
V: TRBV30
D: NA
DNA: TGTGCCTGGAAATTACAAGAGGTCGAAGCTTTCTTT
CDR3: CAWKLQEVEAFF

size: NA
J: TRBJ2-1
V: TRBV6-5
D: NA
DNA: TGTGCCAGCAGTTACGGAGCGGGGCAGTTCTTC
CDR3: CASSYGAGQFF

size: once
J: TRBJ2-1
V: TRBV7-6
D: TRBD1
DNA: TGTGCCAGCAGCTCCTACAGGGGAATTGGCAATGAGCAGTTCTTC
CDR3: CASSSYRGIGNEQFF

size: NA
J: TRBJ2-7
V: TRBV29-1
D: NA
DNA: TGCAGCGTTGAATTGGGGTCAGTTTACGAGCAGTACTTC
CDR3: CSVELGSVYEQYF

size: NA
J: TRBJ1-1
V: TRBV19
D: NA
DNA: TGTGCCAGTAGTATGACCACTGAAGCTTTCTTT
CDR3: CASSMTTEAFF

size: once
J: TRBJ2-7
V: TRBV13
D: TRBD1
DNA: TGTGCCAGCAGCTCCGGGACAGGTCGGGAGCAGTACTTC
CDR3: CASSSGTGREQYF

size: once
J: TRBJ2-7
V: TRBV25-1
D: TRBD1
DNA: TGTGCCAGCAGTGGCGGGACAGGGGGCTCCTACGAGCAGTACTTC
CDR3: CASSGGTGGSYEQYF

size: NA
J: TRBJ1-3
V: TRBV7-6
D: NA
DNA: TGTGCCAGCAGCCCTAGCGTTGGGATGGGTCTTATCGCAAACACCATATATTTT
CDR3: CASSPSVGMGLIANTIYF

size: NA
J: TRBJ1-5
V: TRBV27
D: NA
DNA: TGTGCCAGCAGTTTAGCGAAATATAGCAATCAGCCCCAGCATTTT
CDR3: CASSLAKYSNQPQHF

size: NA
J: TRBJ1-1
V: TRBV4-3
D: NA
DNA: TGCGCCAGCAGCCAAGATGGCGACAGGAACACTGAAGCTTTCTTT
CDR3: CASSQDGDRNTEAFF